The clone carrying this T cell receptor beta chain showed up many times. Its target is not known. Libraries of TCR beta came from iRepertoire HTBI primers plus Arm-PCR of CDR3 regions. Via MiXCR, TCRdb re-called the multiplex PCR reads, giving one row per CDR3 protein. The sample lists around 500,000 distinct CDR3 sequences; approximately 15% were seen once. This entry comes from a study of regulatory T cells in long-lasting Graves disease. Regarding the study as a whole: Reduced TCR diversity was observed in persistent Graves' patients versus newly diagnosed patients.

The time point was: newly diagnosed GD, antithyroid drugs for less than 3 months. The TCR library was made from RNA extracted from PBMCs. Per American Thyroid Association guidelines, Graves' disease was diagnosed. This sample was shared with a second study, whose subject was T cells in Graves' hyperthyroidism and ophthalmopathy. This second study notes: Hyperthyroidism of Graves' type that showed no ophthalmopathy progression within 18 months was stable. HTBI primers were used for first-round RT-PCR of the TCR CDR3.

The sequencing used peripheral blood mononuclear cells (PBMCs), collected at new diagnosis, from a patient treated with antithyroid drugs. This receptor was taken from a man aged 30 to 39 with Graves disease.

CDR3 DNA sequence: TGCAGTTCGTGGCTGATCATGAACACTGAAGCTTTCTTT. Its translation is CSSWLIMNTEAFF. The chain uses TRBV20-1 and TRBJ1-1; D remains unclear. Between the trimmed V and J ends, which lost 8 bases and 0 bases, there was a span of 13 bases. The V gene's germline CDR1 is DFQATT and CDR2 SNEGSKA (reference sequence). The CDR3 has 13 amino acids.